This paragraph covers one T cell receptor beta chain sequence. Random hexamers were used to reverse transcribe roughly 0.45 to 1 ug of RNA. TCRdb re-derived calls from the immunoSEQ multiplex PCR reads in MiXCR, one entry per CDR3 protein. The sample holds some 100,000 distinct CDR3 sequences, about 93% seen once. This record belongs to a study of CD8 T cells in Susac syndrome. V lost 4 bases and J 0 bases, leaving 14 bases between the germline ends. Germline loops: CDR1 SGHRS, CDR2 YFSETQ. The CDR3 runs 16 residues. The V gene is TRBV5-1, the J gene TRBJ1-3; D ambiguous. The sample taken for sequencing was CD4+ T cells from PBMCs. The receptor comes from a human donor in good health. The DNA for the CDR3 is TGCGCCAGCAGCCAAGGGTCTACGAGCTCTGGAAACACCATATATTTT. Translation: CASSQGSTSSGNTIYF.